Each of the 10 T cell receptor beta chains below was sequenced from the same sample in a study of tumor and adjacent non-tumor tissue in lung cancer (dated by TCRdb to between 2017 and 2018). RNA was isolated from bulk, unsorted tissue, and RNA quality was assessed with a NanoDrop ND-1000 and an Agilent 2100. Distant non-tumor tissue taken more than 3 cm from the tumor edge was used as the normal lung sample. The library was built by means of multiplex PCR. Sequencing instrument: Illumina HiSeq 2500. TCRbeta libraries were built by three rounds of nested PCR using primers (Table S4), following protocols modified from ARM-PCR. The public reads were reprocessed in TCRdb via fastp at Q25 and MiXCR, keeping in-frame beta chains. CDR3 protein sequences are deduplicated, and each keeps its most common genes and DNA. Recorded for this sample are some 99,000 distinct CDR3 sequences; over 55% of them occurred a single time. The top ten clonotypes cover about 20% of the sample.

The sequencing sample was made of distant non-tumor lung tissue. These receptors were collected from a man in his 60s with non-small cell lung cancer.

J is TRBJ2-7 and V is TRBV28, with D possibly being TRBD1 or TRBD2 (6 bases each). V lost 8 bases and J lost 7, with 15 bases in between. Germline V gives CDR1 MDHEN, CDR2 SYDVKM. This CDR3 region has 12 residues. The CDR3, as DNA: TGTGCCAGCGAATGGGGGGCGCGAGAGCAGTACTTC. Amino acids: CASEWGAREQYF.

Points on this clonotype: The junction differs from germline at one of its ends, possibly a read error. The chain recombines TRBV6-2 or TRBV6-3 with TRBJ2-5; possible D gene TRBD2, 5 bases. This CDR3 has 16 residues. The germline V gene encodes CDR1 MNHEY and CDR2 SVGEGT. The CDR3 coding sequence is TGTACCAGCAGCCCCCTCGTCAGCGGAATCCAAGAGACCCAGTACTTC. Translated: CTSSPLVSGIQETQYF.

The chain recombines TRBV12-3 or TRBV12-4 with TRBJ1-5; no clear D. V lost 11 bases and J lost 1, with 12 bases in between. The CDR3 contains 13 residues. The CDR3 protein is CAGNLSSNQPQHF. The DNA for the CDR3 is TGTGCCGGCAATTTAAGCAGCAATCAGCCCCAGCATTTT.

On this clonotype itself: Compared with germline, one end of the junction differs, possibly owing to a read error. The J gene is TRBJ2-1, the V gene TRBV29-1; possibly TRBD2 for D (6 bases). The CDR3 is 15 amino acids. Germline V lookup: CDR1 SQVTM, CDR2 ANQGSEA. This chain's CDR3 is CSFEGTFLPYNERFF. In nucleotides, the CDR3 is TGCAGCTTTGAAGGGACTTTCCTCCCCTACAATGAGCGGTTCTTC.

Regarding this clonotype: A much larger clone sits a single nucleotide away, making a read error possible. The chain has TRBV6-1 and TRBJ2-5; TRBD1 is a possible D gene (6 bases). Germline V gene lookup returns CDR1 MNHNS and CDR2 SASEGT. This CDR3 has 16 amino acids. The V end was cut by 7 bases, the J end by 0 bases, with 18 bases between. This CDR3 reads CASTRGIYRDQETQYF. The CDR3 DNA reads TGTGCCAGCACCCGGGGAATCTACAGGGACCAAGAGACCCAGTACTTC.

This CDR3 reads CASSSTQGTLGLTQYF. For the CDR3, the DNA is TGTGCCAGCAGTTCGACCCAGGGGACTCTGGGCCTGACCCAGTACTTC. The chain employs TRBV12-3 or TRBV12-4 and TRBJ2-5; D might be TRBD1 or TRBD2, each matching 6 bases. V was clipped by 4 bases and J by 7 bases, with 22 bases between them. This CDR3 has 16 residues.

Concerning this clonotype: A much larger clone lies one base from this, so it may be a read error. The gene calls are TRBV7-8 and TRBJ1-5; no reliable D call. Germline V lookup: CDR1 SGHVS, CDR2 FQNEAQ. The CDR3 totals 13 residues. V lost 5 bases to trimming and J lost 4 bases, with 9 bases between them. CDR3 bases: TGTGCCAGCAGCCGAAACCGAAATCAGCCCCAGCATTTT. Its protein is CASSRNRNQPQHF. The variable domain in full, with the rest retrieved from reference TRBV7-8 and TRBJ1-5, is GAGVSQSPRYKVAKRGQDVALRCDPISGHVSLFWYQQALGQGPEFLTYFQNEAQLDKSGLPSDRFFAERPEGSVSTLKIQRTQQEDSAVYLCASSRNRNQPQHFGDGTRLSIL.

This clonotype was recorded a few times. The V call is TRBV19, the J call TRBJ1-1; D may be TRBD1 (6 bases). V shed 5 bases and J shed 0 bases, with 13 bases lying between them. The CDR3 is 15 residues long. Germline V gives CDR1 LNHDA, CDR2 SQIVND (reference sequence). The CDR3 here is CASSPTGPLNTEAFF. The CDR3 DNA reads TGTGCCAGTAGTCCCACAGGGCCTTTGAACACTGAAGCTTTCTTT.

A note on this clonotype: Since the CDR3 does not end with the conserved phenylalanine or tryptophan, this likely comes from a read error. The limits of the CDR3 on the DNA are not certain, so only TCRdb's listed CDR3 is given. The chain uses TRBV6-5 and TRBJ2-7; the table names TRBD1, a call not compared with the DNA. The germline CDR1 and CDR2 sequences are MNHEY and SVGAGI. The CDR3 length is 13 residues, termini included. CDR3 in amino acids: CASSYQGRYEPYS.

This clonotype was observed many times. The CDR3 DNA sequence: TGTGCCAGCAGCCAAGGCCAGTGGTCACCCCTCCACTTT. It codes for CASSQGQWSPLHF. This chain connects TRBV4-2 to TRBJ1-6; D gene ambiguous. V lost 1 base and J 10 bases, leaving 8 bases between the germline ends. Germline V gene sequence: CDR1 LGHNA, CDR2 YNFKEQ. The CDR3 has 13 residues.